This T cell receptor beta chain was obtained from a study of cytomegalovirus exposure and HLA in healthy donors. This table comes from immunoSEQ multiplex PCR, and its TCRdb copy is limited to in-frame clones, with some not included. The sample has approximately 150,000 clones, about nine tenths seen once; the top ten hold 4.5%. Germline trimming cut 5 bases from V and 0 bases from J; bases unmatched to any gene: 3. The CDR3 contains 14 residues. Germline V gene lookup returns CDR1 SGHTA and CDR2 FQGNSA. This sequence originates from a young man in good health and CMV-seropositive. Material: PBMCs. The V and J genes are TRBV7-2 and TRBJ1-1; TRBD1 matches 7 bases. CDR3 residues: CASSNRGMNTEAFF. The CDR3 DNA reads as TGTGCCAGCAGCAACAGGGGAATGAACACTGAAGCTTTCTTT. Full variable domain (outside the CDR3, taken from reference TRBV7-2 and TRBJ1-1): GAGVSQSPSNKVTEKGKDVELRCDPISGHTALYWYRQSLGQGLEFLIYFQGNSAPDKSGLPSDRFSAERTGGSVSTLTIQRTQQEDSAVYLCASSNRGMNTEAFFGQGTRLTVV.